These 31 T cell receptor beta chains share one sample of origin, sequenced in a study. TCRdb re-called the 5' RACE reads through MiXCR, storing one row per CDR3 protein. The sample includes about 9,100 distinct CDR3 sequences, less than 15% of them seen just once. Treg sorting used a CD4+CD25+CD127-/low gate. The source material was Tregs sorted from blood. Every receptor here comes from a female donor with breast cancer.

As concerns this clonotype: Compared with germline, one end of the junction differs, possibly owing to a read error. The genes are TRBV29-1 and TRBJ2-2, with a weak D call TRBD1 (7 bases). CDR3 length equals 14 residues. Germline V gene lookup returns CDR1 SQVTM and CDR2 ANQGSEA. CDR3 amino acids: CSARTGFNTGGLFF. The CDR3 coding sequence is TGCAGCGCCAGGACAGGTTTTAACACCGGGGGGCTGTTTTTT.

This clonotype is medium-sized within its sample. The rearrangement joins TRBV15 to TRBJ1-2; D unresolved. This CDR3 is 13 amino acids long. The germline V and J ends were trimmed by 1 base and 8 bases, with 11 bases remaining between them. Germline-derived CDR1 and CDR2 are LNHNV and YYDKDF (reference sequence). This chain's CDR3 is CATSRASSRGYTF. The CDR3, as DNA: TGTGCCACCAGCAGAGCGAGCTCAAGGGGCTACACCTTC.

Many counts were recorded for this clonotype. This chain uses TRBV7-2 with TRBJ2-5; TRBD1 is a possible D gene (6 bases). Germline V gene lookup returns CDR1 SGHTA and CDR2 FQGNSA. The CDR3 runs to 14 residues. Trimming pared 3 bases from V and 2 bases from J, leaving 10 bases between. CDR3 residues: CASSFYRAQETQYF. The CDR3 DNA reads TGTGCCAGCAGCTTTTACAGGGCACAAGAGACCCAGTACTTC.

At least ten counts were recorded for this clonotype. The V call is TRBV27, the J call TRBJ2-7, with 10 positions matching TRBD2. V shed 3 bases, J shed 2 bases, and the junction held 1 base outside the gene matches. The CDR3 runs to 14 residues. From germline, CDR1 is MNHEY and CDR2 SMNVEV (reference sequence). The CDR3 coding sequence is TGTGCCAGCAGTTTCACTAGCGGGGCCTACGAGCAGTACTTC. Protein product: CASSFTSGAYEQYF.

By share of the sample, this clonotype is medium-sized. The genes are TRBV7-2 and TRBJ2-5; TRBD1 might be the D (8 bases). V gave up 11 bases and J gave up 5 bases, with 18 bases separating them. CDR1 and CDR2 from the germline V gene are SGHTA and FQGNSA. This CDR3 is built from 13 residues. CDR3 in DNA: TGTGCCGCGGGGGCAGGGGGCACGGAGACCCAGTACTTC. It encodes CAAGAGGTETQYF. Filled out from reference TRBV7-2 and TRBJ2-5, the complete variable domain reads GAGVSQSPSNKVTEKGKDVELRCDPISGHTALYWYRQSLGQGLEFLIYFQGNSAPDKSGLPSDRFSAERTGGSVSTLTIQRTQQEDSAVYLCAAGAGGTETQYFGPGTRLLVL.

The table lists this clonotype with many counts. DNA for the CDR3: TGCGCCAGCAGCCTACTTAATTCGGACAGGGCTGGCTACACCTTC. Protein product: CASSLLNSDRAGYTF. This chain uses TRBV4-3 with TRBJ1-2; 8 bases fit TRBD1. From germline, CDR1 is LGHNA and CDR2 YSLEER. V lost 4 bases to trimming and J lost 7 bases; unmatched junction nucleotides: 11. The CDR3 covers 15 residues.

By share of the sample, this clonotype is medium-sized. The rearrangement joins TRBV18 to TRBJ2-7; D gene uncertain. The CDR3 sequence is 13 residues long. Per the germline V gene, CDR1 is KGHSH and CDR2 is LQKENI. V was trimmed by 0 bases and J by 7 bases, leaving 10 bases between them. Here the CDR3 DNA reads TGTGCCAGCTCACCACCTTTTAAGCCGGAGCAGTACTTC. This translates into CASSPPFKPEQYF.

This clonotype was recorded a few times. Possible read error: a much larger clone is one base away. The J gene is TRBJ1-6, the V gene TRBV4-1; 7 bases agree with TRBD1. The CDR3 extends over 14 amino acids. Per the germline V gene, CDR1 is MGHRA and CDR2 is YSYEKL. CDR3 loop: CVSSQDREFTPLHF. CDR3 bases: TGCGTCAGCAGCCAAGACAGGGAGTTTACACCCCTCCACTTT.

The V call is TRBV6-5, the J call TRBJ2-3, with 7 bases fitting TRBD2. With V trimmed by 4 bases and J by 0 bases, 10 bases remained unmatched. The CDR3 length is 17 residues. Germline CDR1 and CDR2: MNHEY and SVGAGI. The CDR3 is CASSLSLADTSTDTQYF. As DNA, the CDR3 is TGTGCCAGCAGTTTATCCCTAGCGGATACTAGCACAGATACGCAGTATTTT.

With regard to this clonotype: A much larger clone sits a single nucleotide away, making a read error possible. The chain couples TRBV7-8 to TRBJ2-5; perhaps TRBD1 as D (6 bases). Germline values: CDR1 SGHVS, CDR2 FQNEAQ. The CDR3 has 15 amino acids. Trimming took off 1 base at V and 5 bases at J, with 14 bases between the two ends. The chain's CDR3 is CASSLVGRGLETQYF. The CDR3 nucleotides are TGTGCCAGCAGCTTAGTCGGCAGGGGCCTTGAGACCCAGTACTTC.

This clonotype is large. The V and J genes are TRBV6-4 and TRBJ2-1, with 9 bases matching TRBD1. The CDR3 is 16 amino acids. Germline values: CDR1 MRHNA, CDR2 SNTAGT. The ends lost 4 bases at V and 6 bases at J; junction bases unmatched: 10. The CDR3 coding sequence is TGTGCCAGCAGTGCCGAGGACAGGGGCGTTAGCAATGAGCAGTTCTTC. Its translation is CASSAEDRGVSNEQFF.

This clonotype was found once. The junction does not match germline at one end; this may be a read error. V and J are TRBV6-5 and TRBJ1-6; D is unresolved. The CDR3 is made up of 14 amino acids. CDR1 MNHEY and CDR2 SVGAGI come from the germline V gene. The CDR3, as DNA: TGTGCCAGCAGTTACGAATCTTATGATTCACCCCCCCACTTT. This translates into CASSYESYDSPPHF.

This clonotype was counted at least ten times. A read error is possible here, since a much larger clone lies one base away. The chain uses TRBV7-3 and TRBJ2-1; no clear D. Looked up from germline, CDR1 is SGHTA and CDR2 is FQGTGA. The CDR3 is 13 amino acids. Here the CDR3 DNA reads TGTGCCAGCAGCTCCGGCTCCTACAAGGAGCAGTTCTTC. Its translation is CASSSGSYKEQFF.

This clonotype is classed as medium-sized. This chain connects TRBV12-3 or TRBV12-4 to TRBJ2-1, with D possibly TRBD2 on 5 matching bases. V was clipped by 3 bases and J by 9 bases, with 15 bases between them. The CDR3 length is 14 residues. The CDR3 here is CASSLDGKVSEQFF. The DNA of the CDR3 is TGTGCCAGCAGTTTGGACGGGAAGGTGAGTGAGCAGTTCTTC.

This clonotype is labeled medium-sized. This sequence joins TRBV29-1 and TRBJ2-7, with TRBD1 identical over 7 bases. The V segment lost 6 bases and the J segment 5 bases; nucleotides outside the gene matches: 4. Germline V gene data show CDR1 as SQVTM and CDR2 as ANQGSEA. The CDR3 extends over 11 amino acids. The CDR3 is CSVATGDEQYF. The CDR3 bases are TGCAGCGTCGCTACAGGGGACGAGCAGTACTTC.

This clonotype appeared a few times. A read error is possible here, since a much larger clone lies one base away. The chain combines TRBV7-2 with TRBJ2-7; the D is unclear. The CDR3 totals 13 residues. Trimming removed 5 bases at V and 5 bases at J, with 13 bases between. CDR1 and CDR2 (germline): SGHTA, FQGNSA. CDR3 DNA sequence: TGTGCCAGCAGCGCCCGGACCGCGCACGAGCAGTACTTC. Amino acid sequence: CASSARTAHEQYF.

This clonotype showed up many times. The gene calls are TRBV5-5 and TRBJ1-1, with TRBD1 matching over 10 bases. Germline CDR1 is SGHKS and CDR2 is YYEKEE (reference sequence). The junction had 16 bases not matched to a gene; V was cut back by 4 bases and J by 10 bases. CDR3 length equals 16 residues. The CDR3 nucleotides read TGTGCCAGCAGCCCGAGCGCGGGACAGGGGAGGAGGGGAGCTTTCTTT. Amino acid sequence: CASSPSAGQGRRGAFF.

This chain joins TRBV30 and TRBJ1-4; 8 bases are shared with TRBD1. The CDR3 covers 14 residues. CDR1 GTSNPN and CDR2 SVGIG come from the germline V gene (reference sequence). The junction had 7 bases not matched to a gene; V was cut back by 4 bases and J by 6 bases. CDR3 in amino acids: CAWKALDRDEKLFF. The DNA for the CDR3 is TGTGCCTGGAAGGCCCTGGACAGGGATGAAAAACTGTTTTTT.

With regard to this clonotype: Possible read error: a much larger clone is one base away. This chain links TRBV5-1 with TRBJ1-1; TRBD1 matches 8 bases. This CDR3 is 14 amino acids long. The ends lost 4 bases at V and 3 bases at J; junction bases unmatched: 5. From germline, CDR1 is SGHRS and CDR2 YFSETQ. The CDR3 nucleotides are TGCGCCAGCAGCGTTTCGACAGGGGACACTGAAGCTTTCTTT. Translating it yields CASSVSTGDTEAFF.

This clonotype is deemed medium-sized. This chain links TRBV5-1 with TRBJ2-3, with 7 nucleotides matching TRBD2. The germline gives CDR1 SGHRS, CDR2 YFSETQ. Trimming took 3 bases from V and 0 from J; bases not matched to a gene: 4. This CDR3 has 15 amino acids. CDR3 residues: CASSSSGASTDTQYF. The CDR3 DNA is TGCGCCAGCAGCTCCAGCGGGGCTAGCACAGATACGCAGTATTTT.

Concerning this clonotype itself: A much larger clone lies one base from this, so it may be a read error. The genes are TRBV12-3 or TRBV12-4 and TRBJ2-7; no reliable D call. The germline V and J ends were trimmed by 6 bases and 2 bases, with 14 bases remaining between them. CDR3 length: 14 amino acids. DNA of the CDR3: TGTGCCAGCAGACCGGCTAGGAGCCCCTACGAGCAGTACTTC. This translates into CASRPARSPYEQYF.

This clonotype appeared once. The junction departs from germline at one end; a sequencing error may be responsible. This CDR3 is CSVSEGDTGELLF. As DNA, the CDR3 is TGCAGCGTTTCGGAGGGCGACACCGGGGAACTGCTTTTT. The rearrangement joins TRBV29-1 to TRBJ2-2; D is possibly TRBD2 (6 bases). Germline values: CDR1 SQVTM, CDR2 ANQGSEA. The CDR3 sequence is 13 residues long.

This clonotype was detected ten times or more. The chain links TRBV7-9 to TRBJ2-1; no firm D call. V gave up 5 bases and J gave up 3 bases, with 11 bases separating them. CDR1 SEHNR and CDR2 FQNEAQ come from the germline V gene (reference sequence). The CDR3 is 14 residues long. The CDR3 nucleotides are TGTGCCAGCAGCCCCCGTATCGTCTACAATGAGCAGTTCTTC. This encodes CASSPRIVYNEQFF.

In its sample, this clonotype was seen many times. The chain employs TRBV24-1 and TRBJ1-2; 7 nucleotides align to TRBD1. CDR1 and CDR2 (germline): KGHDR, SFDVKD. V dropped 4 bases and J dropped 4; count of bases not matched to a gene: 5. The CDR3 extends over 14 amino acids. The chain's CDR3 is CATSDPGTVYGYTF. The DNA of the CDR3 is TGTGCCACCAGTGACCCCGGGACAGTCTATGGCTACACCTTC.

This clonotype rates as medium-sized. The J gene is TRBJ2-7, the V gene TRBV5-1, with 7 nucleotides matching TRBD2. V lost 2 bases to trimming and J lost 5 bases; unmatched junction nucleotides: 7. CDR1 and CDR2 (germline): SGHRS, YFSETQ. This CDR3 contains 14 residues. CDR3: CASSFGLETDEQYF. CDR3 nucleotide sequence: TGCGCCAGCAGCTTCGGACTAGAAACGGACGAGCAGTACTTC.

This clonotype was detected many times. The rearrangement joins TRBV28 to TRBJ2-4; no clear D gene. Trimming took off 4 bases at V and 0 bases at J, with 7 bases between the two ends. CDR1 and CDR2 from the germline V gene are MDHEN and SYDVKM. The CDR3 is 14 amino acids. DNA of the CDR3: TGTGCCAGCAGTTCAGTGATAGCCAAAAACATTCAGTACTTC. It specifies CASSSVIAKNIQYF.

This clonotype was counted ten times or more. This chain connects TRBV12-3 or TRBV12-4 to TRBJ2-4; a possible D gene is TRBD1 (6 bases). This CDR3 is built from 16 residues. V gave up 5 bases and J gave up 1 base, with 15 bases separating them. The CDR3 region is CASSPEGEKAKNIQYF. The CDR3 bases are TGTGCCAGCAGTCCAGAGGGGGAGAAGGCCAAAAACATTCAGTACTTC.

This clonotype occurred many times. This chain links TRBV6-1 with TRBJ2-2; TRBD2 might be the D (6 bases). The CDR3 consists of 15 residues. Trimming removed 3 bases at V and 1 base at J, with 9 bases between. Germline V CDR1 and CDR2: MNHNS, SASEGT. CDR3 in amino acids: CASSEGSGNTGELFF. DNA for the CDR3: TGTGCCAGCAGTGAGGGTAGCGGGAACACCGGGGAGCTGTTTTTT.

This clonotype showed up just a few times. A much larger clonotype is one base distant, so this may be a read error. The rearrangement uses TRBV5-5 and TRBJ2-1; TRBD2 agrees at 10 bases. The CDR3 is 17 residues long. Germline loops: CDR1 SGHKS, CDR2 YYEKEE (reference sequence). CDR3 nucleotides: TGTGCCAGCAGCTTGGGGTGGAAAAGCGGGGGGGCGGATGAGCAGCTCTTC. Amino acid sequence: CASSLGWKSGGADEQLF.

This clonotype is classed as medium-sized. The chain carries TRBV7-9 and TRBJ1-2; D is ambiguous. Between the trimmed V and J ends, which lost 5 bases and 4 bases, there was a span of 11 bases. The length of the CDR3 is 13 residues. The germline V gene has CDR1 SEHNR and CDR2 FQNEAQ (reference sequence). The CDR3 spells CASSLPGSYGYTF. CDR3 sequence (DNA): TGTGCCAGCAGCCTCCCGGGGAGCTATGGCTACACCTTC. The full variable domain, completed using reference TRBV7-9 and TRBJ1-2, is DTGVSQNPRHKITKRGQNVTFRCDPISEHNRLYWYRQTLGQGPEFLTYFQNEAQLEKSRLLSDRFSAERPKGSFSTLEIQRTEQGDSAMYLCASSLPGSYGYTFGSGTRLTVV.

This clonotype was found many times. The V call is TRBV7-9, the J call TRBJ2-1; tentatively, D is TRBD1 or TRBD2 (7 bases each). Germline CDR1 reads SEHNR; CDR2 reads FQNEAQ (reference sequence). V was trimmed by 7 bases and J by 8 bases, leaving 24 bases between them. The CDR3 is 16 residues long. CDR3 region: CASISGRDSRVDEQFF. Written as DNA, the CDR3 is TGTGCCAGCATATCTGGGAGGGACAGTCGTGTCGATGAGCAGTTCTTC.